The text below deals with one T cell receptor beta chain. Its target is unknown. This record belongs to a study of cytomegalovirus exposure and HLA in healthy donors. Study summary: The same platform was used for the roughly 130 validation repertoires as for the roughly 660 first-cohort repertoires, as reported in a later analysis.

General study findings and limits: In vitro assays verified that a few CMV-associated chains recognized CMV antigens specifically. Most TCR sequences were uncommon, yet certain public TCRs appeared in many donors. Using the classifier, cytomegalovirus status was reportedly diagnosed with high specificity and sensitivity.

After removal of 4 bases from V and 1 base from J, the junction contained 0 bases not matched to a gene. The germline gives CDR1 SGHNT, CDR2 YYREEE (reference sequence). CDR3 length: 14 residues. This table comes from immunoSEQ multiplex PCR, and its TCRdb copy is limited to in-frame clones, with some not included. The sample has around 150,000 clones; 80% to 85% are singletons. This TCR was sampled from a man aged 25 to 40 in good health and CMV-seropositive. J is TRBJ2-3 and V is TRBV5-4; 10 bases are shared with TRBD2. The specimen sequenced was PBMCs. CDR3 DNA: TGTGCCAGCAGCACTAGCGGGGGCACAGATACGCAGTATTTT. This encodes CASSTSGGTDTQYF.